This T cell receptor (beta chain) is from a study of blood T cells in healthy people across ages. General study findings and limits: Naive CD4+ cells and diversity were both higher in long-lived donors than in aged donors. CMV infection status of these donors was not known. TCR beta diversity, measured per million T cells, fell in a roughly linear way with age.

Details on this clonotype: Its antigen is currently unknown.

Germline V lookup: CDR1 SGHAT, CDR2 FQNNGV. V lost 1 base, J lost 0 bases, and 9 bases stayed unmatched. The CDR3 has 19 residues. Combining a sample-barcoded 5' primer with a J-beta primer mix, a second PCR ran for about 7 to 11 cycles. MiXCR, applied by TCRdb to the 5' RACE reads, yields one record per CDR3 protein. Among about 1.8 million distinct CDR3 sequences listed, approximately 50% were seen once. The sequencing input was blood. The J gene is TRBJ1-6, the V gene TRBV11-2, with TRBD1 matching over 7 bases. This receptor was taken from a woman in her thirties or forties in good health. CDR3 coding DNA: TGTGCCAGCAGCTTAGTGGGACAGAGAAGAAGCTCCTATAATTCACCCCTCCACTTT. The encoded protein is CASSLVGQRRSSYNSPLHF.